Presented here are 19 T cell receptor beta chains from one specimen sequenced in a study of blood T cell repertoires in COVID-19. Sequencing was performed with immunoSEQ multiplex PCR; in TCRdb, only in-frame clones are kept and a portion is missing. The sample lists approximately 200,000 clones, approximately 78% occurring once. Sequencing was performed on peripheral blood. The receptors derive from a woman of 80 years or more with COVID-19, enrolled during active disease.

The chain couples TRBV7-9 to TRBJ1-5; 9 nucleotides agree with TRBD1. Germline V CDR1 and CDR2: SEHNR, FQNEAQ (reference sequence). The CDR3 extends over 17 amino acids. V lost 5 bases, J lost 3 bases, and 11 bases stayed unmatched. CDR3 protein: CASSLGTGMRLNQPQHF. CDR3 bases: TGTGCCAGCAGCCTCGGGACAGGGATGCGGCTCAATCAGCCCCAGCATTTT.

The chain joins TRBV9 to TRBJ2-6; TRBD1 matches at 8 bases. Germline V gene lookup returns CDR1 SGDLS and CDR2 YYNGEE. The CDR3 extends over 16 amino acids. With 3 bases clipped from V and 8 bases from J, the junction kept 10 bases outside the gene matches. The chain's CDR3 is CASSAIWTGRTNVLTF. The CDR3 DNA reads as TGTGCCAGCAGCGCTATATGGACAGGGAGGACCAACGTCCTGACTTTC.

The rearrangement uses TRBV29-1 and TRBJ2-1; 8 bases are a match to TRBD2. The CDR3 consists of 14 residues. Germline CDR1 and CDR2: SQVTM and ANQGSEA. V dropped 4 bases and J dropped 8; count of bases not matched to a gene: 10. CDR3 bases: TGCAGCGTTGTTGGGCAGGGGACTAGGTATGAGCAGTTCTTC. It translates to CSVVGQGTRYEQFF.

V usage is TRBV5-8 and J usage is TRBJ1-4, with 7 bases fitting TRBD1. The CDR3 is 14 residues long. V trimming: 4 bases; J trimming: 7 bases; junction bases outside the gene matches: 7. The germline V gene encodes CDR1 SGHTS and CDR2 YDEGEE. CDR3 amino acids: CASSVSGGSEKLFF. The CDR3 region has the DNA TGTGCCAGCAGCGTCTCAGGGGGAAGTGAAAAACTGTTTTTT.

This chain uses TRBV7-9 with TRBJ2-7; D possibly corresponds to TRBD2 (5 bases). The CDR3 spans 13 residues. Germline V gene data show CDR1 as SEHNR and CDR2 as FQNEAQ (reference sequence). V shed 3 bases and J shed 5 bases, with 11 bases lying between them. The CDR3 nucleotides read TGTGCCAGCAGCTTGTTCACGGGAAACGAGCAGTACTTC. Translation: CASSLFTGNEQYF.

V is TRBV2 and J is TRBJ1-2; D possibly corresponds to TRBD1 (5 bases). The CDR3 sequence is 15 residues long. Germline CDR1 SNHLY, CDR2 FYNNEI. Deletions cut 7 bases from V and 4 bases from J, with 19 bases between. The CDR3 coding sequence is TGTGCCAGCATCCCCGGAGGGCGGGGGGGCTATGGCTACACCTTC. Encoded protein: CASIPGGRGGYGYTF.

The chain joins TRBV6-1 to TRBJ2-6, with 9 bases aligning to TRBD1. The J segment lost 4 bases and the V segment lost 3 bases, leaving 7 bases of the junction unmatched. The CDR3 is made up of 17 amino acids. Germline CDR1 and CDR2: MNHNS and SASEGT. CDR3 region: CASSEGQGLLGANVLTF. The CDR3 DNA reads as TGTGCCAGCAGTGAGGGACAGGGACTTTTGGGGGCCAACGTCCTGACTTTC.

Concerning this clone itself: The junction does not match germline at one end; this may be a read error. V is TRBV5-5 and J is TRBJ2-1, with TRBD2 matching over 8 bases. This CDR3 is 13 amino acids long. The germline gives CDR1 SGHKS, CDR2 YYEKEE (reference sequence). CDR3 bases: TGTGCCAGCAGCTTGGATCCGGGACTAGTGCTGGTCTTC. This gives the protein CASSLDPGLVLVF.

This clone has just a few counts. This chain joins TRBV10-3 and TRBJ2-5; 7 positions match TRBD1. Trimming removed 6 bases from V and 5 bases from J; junction bases left unmatched: 6. The CDR3 is 13 residues long. Per germline, CDR1 ENHRY and CDR2 SYGVKD. The CDR3 nucleotides read TGTGCCATCAGGGAAACAGGGGCCGAGACCCAGTACTTC. Translated, it gives CAIRETGAETQYF.

This clone has just one count. The J gene is TRBJ1-4, the V gene TRBV27; 9 positions agree with TRBD1. Trimming cost V 6 bases and J 3 bases; bases outside gene matches: 8. Germline V gives CDR1 MNHEY, CDR2 SMNVEV (reference sequence). This CDR3 is 16 amino acids long. The CDR3 loop reads CASSSGTGISNEKLFF. As DNA, the CDR3 is TGTGCCAGCAGCTCCGGGACAGGGATATCTAATGAAAAACTGTTTTTT.

The chain employs TRBV19 and TRBJ1-5; a possible D gene is TRBD1 (6 bases). This CDR3 contains 16 residues. V was pared by 0 bases and J by 7 bases, with 16 bases between. CDR1 is LNHDA and CDR2 is SQIVND in the germline V gene (reference sequence). As DNA, the CDR3 is TGTGCCAGTAGTATAGACTATAGCAGGGGACGGCAGCCCCAGCATTTT. It yields the protein CASSIDYSRGRQPQHF.

The sample holds a few counts of this clone. This chain links TRBV19 with TRBJ2-7, with a possible D match to TRBD1 (6 bases). Germline V CDR1 and CDR2: LNHDA, SQIVND (reference sequence). Trimming pared 10 bases from V and 1 base from J, leaving 20 bases between. CDR3 size: 15 residues. The CDR3 loop reads CATQRETGLSYEQYF. The CDR3 DNA reads as TGTGCCACCCAACGTGAGACAGGATTATCCTACGAGCAGTACTTC. The whole variable domain, filled in from reference TRBV19 and TRBJ2-7, reads DGGITQSPKYLFRKEGQNVTLSCEQNLNHDAMYWYRQDPGQGLRLIYYSQIVNDFQKGDIAEGYSVSREKKESFPLTVTSAQKNPTAFYLCATQRETGLSYEQYFGPGTRLTVT.

This chain uses TRBV10-3 with TRBJ2-7; possibly TRBD1 for D (5 bases). CDR1 ENHRY and CDR2 SYGVKD come from the germline V gene. The CDR3 has 13 residues. V was pared by 3 bases and J by 2 bases, with 8 bases between. The chain's CDR3 is CAISEAGTYEQYF. In DNA form, the CDR3 reads TGTGCCATCAGTGAAGCAGGGACCTACGAGCAGTACTTC.

The chain recombines TRBV6-5 with TRBJ2-7, with a possible D match to TRBD1 (5 bases). The ends were cut back, 1 base at V and 2 bases at J, with 9 bases in the middle. The CDR3 loop spans 14 amino acids. In germline, CDR1 is MNHEY, CDR2 SVGAGI. CDR3 sequence: CASSYFRGPYEQYF. The CDR3 DNA sequence: TGTGCCAGCAGTTACTTTAGGGGTCCCTACGAGCAGTACTTC.

This chain connects TRBV2 to TRBJ2-3; TRBD2 might be the D (6 bases). Germline values: CDR1 SNHLY, CDR2 FYNNEI. The CDR3 is 15 amino acids. The germline V and J ends were trimmed by 3 bases and 3 bases, with 13 bases remaining between them. Here the CDR3 reads CASSEGGWGTDTQYF. The CDR3, as DNA: TGTGCCAGCAGTGAGGGGGGTTGGGGGACAGATACGCAGTATTTT.

V usage is TRBV29-1 and J usage is TRBJ1-4, with D unclear. The germline V and J ends were trimmed by 7 bases and 6 bases, with 9 bases remaining between them. Germline-derived CDR1 and CDR2 are SQVTM and ANQGSEA. CDR3 length equals 11 residues. The CDR3 region has the DNA TGCAGCGCCCTAGGATATGAAAAACTGTTTTTT. Protein: CSALGYEKLFF.

V is TRBV6-2 or TRBV6-3 and J is TRBJ2-3; 9 nucleotides match TRBD2. The CDR3 extends over 15 amino acids. The trim removed 2 bases at V and 2 bases at J, leaving 2 bases unmatched. Germline V gene data show CDR1 as MNHEY and CDR2 as SVGEGT. The CDR3 reads CASSYAGGYTDTQYF. CDR3 nucleotide sequence: TGTGCCAGCAGTTACGCGGGGGGGTACACAGATACGCAGTATTTT.

This sequence joins TRBV19 and TRBJ2-1, with TRBD2 matching over 10 bases. Germline V gives CDR1 LNHDA, CDR2 SQIVND (reference sequence). Trimming cost V 4 bases and J 5 bases; bases outside gene matches: 11. This CDR3 spans 17 amino acids. This chain's CDR3 is CASSTPKLAGSHNEQFF. The CDR3 DNA is TGTGCCAGTAGTACCCCGAAACTAGCGGGATCCCACAATGAGCAGTTCTTC.

On this clone: The junction does not match germline at one end; this may be a read error. The V and J genes are TRBV28 and TRBJ2-7, with 7 bases fitting TRBD1. The CDR3 is 12 amino acids. CDR1 and CDR2 (germline): MDHEN, SYDVKM. The CDR3 DNA reads TGTGCCAGCAGTTCCCTCTCAGACAGACAGGGATTC. Encoded protein: CASSSLSDRQGF.